This TCR beta chain came from a study of T cells expressing NK-cell markers. UMIs were included in TCR beta cDNA generated by 5'RACE template switching. TCRdb re-called the 5' RACE reads; every CDR3 protein appears as one record, without DNA. In all, the sample yields under 200,000 distinct CDR3 sequences. The CDR3 extends over 16 amino acids. The germline V gene has CDR1 SGHRS and CDR2 YFSETQ. The sequencing sample was made of blood T cells: a sorted CD56 or NKG2C T cell subset, CD4+ or CD8+ T cells, or bulk PBMC T cells (not recorded which). V and J are TRBV5-1 and TRBJ2-3. The TCR was taken from a woman between 18 and 69 years old in good health. The CDR3 region is CASSLAGMGNADTQYF.